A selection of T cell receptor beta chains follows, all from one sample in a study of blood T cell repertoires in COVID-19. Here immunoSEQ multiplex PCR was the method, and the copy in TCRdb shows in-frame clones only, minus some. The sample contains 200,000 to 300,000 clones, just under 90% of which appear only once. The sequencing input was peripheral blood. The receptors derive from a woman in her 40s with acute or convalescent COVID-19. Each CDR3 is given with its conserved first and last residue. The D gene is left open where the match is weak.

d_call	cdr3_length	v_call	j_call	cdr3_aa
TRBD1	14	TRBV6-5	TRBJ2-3	CASQGAMSTDTQYF
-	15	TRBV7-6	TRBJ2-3	CASSFASGSTDTQYF
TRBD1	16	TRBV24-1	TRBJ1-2	CATSDPQGATNYGYTF
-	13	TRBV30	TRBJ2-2	CAWSVRTGGELFF
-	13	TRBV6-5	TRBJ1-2	CASTTVRPSGYTF
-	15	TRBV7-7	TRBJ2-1	CASSIGLATNNEQFF
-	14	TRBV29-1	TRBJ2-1	CSVEGAAGENEQFF
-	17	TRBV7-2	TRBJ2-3	CASSLGGLGSVRDTQYF
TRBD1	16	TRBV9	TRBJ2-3	CASGETGTFGTDTQYF
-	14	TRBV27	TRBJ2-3	CASSTTISTDTQYF
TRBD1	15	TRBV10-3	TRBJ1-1	CAISTEQGARTEAFF
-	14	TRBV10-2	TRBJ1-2	CASSETGANYGYTF
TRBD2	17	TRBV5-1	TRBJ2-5	CASGVRPGGQGMETQYF
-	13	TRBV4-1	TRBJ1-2	CASSQGAPDGYTF
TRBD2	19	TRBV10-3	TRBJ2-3	CAINLPVIAGVHPTDTQYF
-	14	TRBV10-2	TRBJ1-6	CAVGRMPYNSPLHF
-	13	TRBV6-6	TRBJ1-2	CASSYTPDYGYTF
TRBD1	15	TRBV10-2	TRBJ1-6	CASRTGTGLFSPLHF
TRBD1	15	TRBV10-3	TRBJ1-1	CAIRRGQGLGTEAFF
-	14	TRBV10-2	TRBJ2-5	CASSEDGGWETQYF
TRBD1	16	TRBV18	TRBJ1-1	CASSPWTGGRNTEAFF
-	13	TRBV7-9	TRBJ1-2	CASSPLSGNGYTF